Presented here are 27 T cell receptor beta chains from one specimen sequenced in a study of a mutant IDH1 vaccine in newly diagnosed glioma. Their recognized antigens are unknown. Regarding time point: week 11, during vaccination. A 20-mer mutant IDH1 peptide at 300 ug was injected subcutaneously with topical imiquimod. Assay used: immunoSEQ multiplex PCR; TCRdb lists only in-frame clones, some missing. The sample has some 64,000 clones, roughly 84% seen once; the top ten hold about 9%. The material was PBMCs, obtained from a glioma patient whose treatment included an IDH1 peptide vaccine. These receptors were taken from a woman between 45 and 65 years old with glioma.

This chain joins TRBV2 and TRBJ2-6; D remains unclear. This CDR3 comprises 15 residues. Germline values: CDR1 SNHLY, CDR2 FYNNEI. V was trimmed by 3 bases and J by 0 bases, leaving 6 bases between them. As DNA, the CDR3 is TGTGCCAGCAGTGACAGCCTCTCTGGGGCCAACGTCCTGACTTTC. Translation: CASSDSLSGANVLTF.

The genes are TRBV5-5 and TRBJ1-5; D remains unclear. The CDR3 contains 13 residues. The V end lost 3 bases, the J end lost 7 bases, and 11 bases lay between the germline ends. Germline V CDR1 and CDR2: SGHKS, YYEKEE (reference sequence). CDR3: CASSSLTRQPQHF. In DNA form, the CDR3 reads TGTGCCAGCAGCTCCCTGACTCGACAGCCCCAGCATTTT.

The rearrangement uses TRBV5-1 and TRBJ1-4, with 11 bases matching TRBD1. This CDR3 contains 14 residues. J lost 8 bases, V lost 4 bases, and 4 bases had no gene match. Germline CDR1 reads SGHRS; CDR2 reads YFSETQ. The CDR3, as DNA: TGCGCCAGCAGCCTTGGACAGGGGGCGGAAAAACTGTTTTTT. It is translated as CASSLGQGAEKLFF.

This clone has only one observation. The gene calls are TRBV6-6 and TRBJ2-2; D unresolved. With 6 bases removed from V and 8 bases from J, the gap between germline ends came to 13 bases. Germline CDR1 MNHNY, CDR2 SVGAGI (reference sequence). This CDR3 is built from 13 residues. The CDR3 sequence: CASRTDGSGELFF. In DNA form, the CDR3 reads TGTGCCAGCAGAACGGACGGTTCTGGGGAGCTGTTTTTT.

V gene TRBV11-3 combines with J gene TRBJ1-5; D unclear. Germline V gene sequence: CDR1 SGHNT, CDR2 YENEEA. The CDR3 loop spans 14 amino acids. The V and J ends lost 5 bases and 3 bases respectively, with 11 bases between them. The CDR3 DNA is TGTGCCAGCAGCCCGGTCTCTTACAATCAGCCCCAGCATTTT. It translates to CASSPVSYNQPQHF.

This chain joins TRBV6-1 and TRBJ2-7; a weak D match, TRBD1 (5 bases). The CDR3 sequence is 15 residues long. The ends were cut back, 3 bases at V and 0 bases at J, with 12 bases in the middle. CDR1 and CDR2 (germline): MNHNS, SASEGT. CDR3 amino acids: CASSDPQGRSYEQYF. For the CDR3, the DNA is TGTGCCAGCAGTGACCCGCAGGGCCGCTCCTACGAGCAGTACTTC.

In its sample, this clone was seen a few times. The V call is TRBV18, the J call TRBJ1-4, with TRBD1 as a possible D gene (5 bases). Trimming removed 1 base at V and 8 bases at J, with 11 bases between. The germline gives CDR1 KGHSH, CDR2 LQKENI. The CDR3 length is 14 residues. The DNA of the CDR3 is TGTGCCAGCTCACCACGGGACTCGGGGGAAAAACTGTTTTTT. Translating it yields CASSPRDSGEKLFF. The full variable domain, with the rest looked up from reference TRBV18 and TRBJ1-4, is NAGVMQNPRHLVRRRGQEARLRCSPMKGHSHVYWYRQLPEEGLKFMVYLQKENIIDESGMPKERFSAEFPKEGPSILRIQQVVRGDSAAYFCASSPRDSGEKLFFGSGTQLSVL.

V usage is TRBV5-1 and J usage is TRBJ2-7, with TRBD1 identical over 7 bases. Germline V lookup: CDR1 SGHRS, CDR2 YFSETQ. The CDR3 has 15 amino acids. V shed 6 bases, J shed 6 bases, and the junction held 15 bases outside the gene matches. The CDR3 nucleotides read TGCGCCAGCACTGCTTTGACAGGGACCTATGGCGAGCAGTACTTC. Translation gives CASTALTGTYGEQYF.

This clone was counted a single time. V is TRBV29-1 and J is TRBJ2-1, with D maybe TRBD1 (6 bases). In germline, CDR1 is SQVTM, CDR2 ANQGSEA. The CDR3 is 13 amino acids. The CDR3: CRAEGESYNEQFF. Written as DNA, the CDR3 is TGCAGGGCAGAGGGGGAGTCCTACAATGAGCAGTTCTTC.

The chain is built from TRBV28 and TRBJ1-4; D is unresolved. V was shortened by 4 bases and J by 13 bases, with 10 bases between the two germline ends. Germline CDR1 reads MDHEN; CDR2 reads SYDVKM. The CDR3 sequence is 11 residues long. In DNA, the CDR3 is TGTGCCAGCAGTTCCCTAAGTAGACTGTTTTTT. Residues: CASSSLSRLFF.

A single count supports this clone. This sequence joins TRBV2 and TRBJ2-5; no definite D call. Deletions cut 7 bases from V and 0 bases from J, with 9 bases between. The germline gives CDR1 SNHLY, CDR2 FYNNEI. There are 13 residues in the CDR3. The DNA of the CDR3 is TGTGCCAGCATCTATCAGTACCAAGAGACCCAGTACTTC. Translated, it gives CASIYQYQETQYF.

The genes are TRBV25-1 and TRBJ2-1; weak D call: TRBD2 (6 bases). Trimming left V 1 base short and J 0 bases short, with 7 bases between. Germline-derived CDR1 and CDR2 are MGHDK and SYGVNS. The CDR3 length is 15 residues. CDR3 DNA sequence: TGTGCCAGCAGTGAATCCGGGAGCTCCTACAATGAGCAGTTCTTC. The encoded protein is CASSESGSSYNEQFF.

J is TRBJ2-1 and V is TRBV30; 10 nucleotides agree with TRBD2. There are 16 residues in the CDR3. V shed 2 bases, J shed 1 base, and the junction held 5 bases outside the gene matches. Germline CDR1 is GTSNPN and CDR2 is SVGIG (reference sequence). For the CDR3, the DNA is TGTGCCTGGAGTACCTCGGGACTAGCGTCCTACAATGAGCAGTTCTTC. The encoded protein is CAWSTSGLASYNEQFF.

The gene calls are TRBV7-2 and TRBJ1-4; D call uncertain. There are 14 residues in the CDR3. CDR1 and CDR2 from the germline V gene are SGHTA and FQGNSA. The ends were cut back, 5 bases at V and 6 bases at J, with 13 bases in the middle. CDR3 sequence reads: CASSPTRLDEKLFF. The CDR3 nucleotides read TGTGCCAGCAGCCCGACGCGGCTGGATGAAAAACTGTTTTTT.

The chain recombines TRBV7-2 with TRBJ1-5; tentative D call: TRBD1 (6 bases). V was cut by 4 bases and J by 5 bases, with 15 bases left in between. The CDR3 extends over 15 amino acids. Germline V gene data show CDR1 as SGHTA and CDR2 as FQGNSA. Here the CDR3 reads CASSYRATADQPQHF. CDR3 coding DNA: TGTGCCAGCAGCTACAGGGCAACCGCCGATCAGCCCCAGCATTTT.

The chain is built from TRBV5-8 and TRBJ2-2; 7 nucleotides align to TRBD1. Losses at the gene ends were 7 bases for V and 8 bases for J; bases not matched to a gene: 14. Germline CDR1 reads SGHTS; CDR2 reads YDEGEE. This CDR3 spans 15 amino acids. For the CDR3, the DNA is TGTGCCAGCGTCCGGGACAGAGACACACCGGGGGAGCTGTTTTTT. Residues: CASVRDRDTPGELFF.

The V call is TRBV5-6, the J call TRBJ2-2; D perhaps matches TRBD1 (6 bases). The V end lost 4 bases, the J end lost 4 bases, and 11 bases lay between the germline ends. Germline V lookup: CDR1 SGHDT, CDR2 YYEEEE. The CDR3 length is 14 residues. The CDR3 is CASSGQGGTGELFF. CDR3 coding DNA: TGTGCCAGCAGCGGACAAGGGGGCACCGGGGAGCTGTTTTTT.

The CDR3 DNA reads as TGTGCCAGCAGCCAAGATAGCTACTACACTGAAGCTTTCTTT. Translated: CASSQDSYYTEAFF. This rearrangement joins TRBV14 to TRBJ1-1; D is uncertain. The CDR3 has 14 amino acids. Germline V gives CDR1 SGHDN, CDR2 FVKESK. Trimming removed 0 bases at V and 3 bases at J, with 8 bases between.

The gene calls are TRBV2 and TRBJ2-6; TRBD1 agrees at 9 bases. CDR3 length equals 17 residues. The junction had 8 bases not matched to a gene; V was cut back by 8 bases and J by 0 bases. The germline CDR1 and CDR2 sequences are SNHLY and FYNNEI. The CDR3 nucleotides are TGTGCCAGCCTGGCTGGGACAGGGTTCTCTGGGGCCAACGTCCTGACTTTC. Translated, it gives CASLAGTGFSGANVLTF.

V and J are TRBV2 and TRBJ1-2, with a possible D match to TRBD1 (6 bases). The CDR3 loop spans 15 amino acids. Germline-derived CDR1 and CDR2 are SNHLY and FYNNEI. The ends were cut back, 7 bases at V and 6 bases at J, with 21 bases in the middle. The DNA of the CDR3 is TGTGCCAGCAAACCAAGGTCCGGGGGCTCCGATGGCTACACCTTC. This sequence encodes CASKPRSGGSDGYTF.

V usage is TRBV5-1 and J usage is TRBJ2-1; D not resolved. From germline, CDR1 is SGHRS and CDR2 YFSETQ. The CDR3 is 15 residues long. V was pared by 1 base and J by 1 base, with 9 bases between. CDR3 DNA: TGCGCCAGCAGCTTGAGGGAAGCATCCTACAATGAGCAGTTCTTC. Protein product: CASSLREASYNEQFF.

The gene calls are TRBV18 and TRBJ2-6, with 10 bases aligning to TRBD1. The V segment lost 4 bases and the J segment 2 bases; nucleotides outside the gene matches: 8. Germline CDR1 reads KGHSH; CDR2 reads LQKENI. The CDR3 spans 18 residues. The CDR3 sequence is CASSLWDRGNTGANVLTF. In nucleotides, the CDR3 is TGTGCCAGCTCACTGTGGGACAGGGGTAACACTGGGGCCAACGTCCTGACTTTC.

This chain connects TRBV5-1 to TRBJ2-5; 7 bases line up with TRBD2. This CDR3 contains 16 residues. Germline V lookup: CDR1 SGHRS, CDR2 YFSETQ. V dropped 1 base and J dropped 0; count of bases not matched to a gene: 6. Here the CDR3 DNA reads TGCGCCAGCAGCTTGTACGCGGGGGACGACCAAGAGACCCAGTACTTC. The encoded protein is CASSLYAGDDQETQYF.

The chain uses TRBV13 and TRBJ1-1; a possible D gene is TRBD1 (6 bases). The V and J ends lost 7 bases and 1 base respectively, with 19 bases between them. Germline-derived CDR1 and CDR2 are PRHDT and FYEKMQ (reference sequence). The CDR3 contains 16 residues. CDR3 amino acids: CASKGPQRGGNTEAFF. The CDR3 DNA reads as TGTGCCAGCAAAGGCCCCCAAAGAGGGGGGAACACTGAAGCTTTCTTT.

CDR3: CASGPPDRRDGYTF. CDR3 nucleotides: TGCGCCAGCGGCCCGCCGGACAGGCGGGATGGCTACACCTTC. The rearrangement links TRBV5-1 to TRBJ1-2; 7 nucleotides line up with TRBD1. The CDR3 is 14 residues long. Germline V gene lookup returns CDR1 SGHRS and CDR2 YFSETQ. V lost 7 bases and J lost 6; bases outside the gene matches: 12.

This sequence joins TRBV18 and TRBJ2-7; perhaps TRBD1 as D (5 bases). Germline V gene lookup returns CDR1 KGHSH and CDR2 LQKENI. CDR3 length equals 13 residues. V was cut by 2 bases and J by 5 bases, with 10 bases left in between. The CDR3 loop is CASSPSGYHEQYF. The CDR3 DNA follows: TGTGCCAGCTCACCATCAGGGTACCACGAGCAGTACTTC.

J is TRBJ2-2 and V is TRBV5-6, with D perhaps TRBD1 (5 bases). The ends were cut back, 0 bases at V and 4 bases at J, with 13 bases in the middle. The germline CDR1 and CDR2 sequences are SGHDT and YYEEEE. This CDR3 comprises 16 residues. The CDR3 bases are TGTGCCAGCAGCTTGGGCGCAGGGTTGGCCACCGGGGAGCTGTTTTTT. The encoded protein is CASSLGAGLATGELFF.